These 27 T cell receptor beta chains came from one sample sequenced in a study of early T cells in non-severe SARS-CoV-2 infection. TCRdb re-derived calls from the 5' RACE reads in MiXCR, one entry per CDR3 protein. The sample includes approximately 67,000 distinct CDR3 sequences, around 10% of them seen just once. The sequenced material came from whole blood. These receptors were collected from an adult who was a healthcare worker with PCR-confirmed SARS-CoV-2 infection or an uninfected control (not recorded which).

This clonotype was counted at least ten times. The chain links TRBV5-6 to TRBJ1-1; D is undetermined. The CDR3 contains 13 residues. V lost 4 bases, J lost 1 base, and 8 bases lay in between. Germline values: CDR1 SGHDT, CDR2 YYEEEE. CDR3 in amino acids: CASSPSWNTEAFF. In DNA, the CDR3 is TGTGCCAGCAGCCCCTCTTGGAACACTGAAGCTTTCTTT.

This clonotype was picked up many times. As DNA, the CDR3 is TGTGCCAGCAGGGAGAACCCGAATCCGGGAGGGAACACCGGGGAGCTGTTTTTT. Residues: CASRENPNPGGNTGELFF. The V gene is TRBV6-5, the J gene TRBJ2-2, with 7 positions matching TRBD2. Trimming at V came to 6 bases and at J to 1 base, leaving 14 bases not matched to a gene. Germline-derived CDR1 and CDR2 are MNHEY and SVGAGI. This CDR3 spans 18 amino acids.

This chain links TRBV6-6 with TRBJ2-5, with 12 bases fitting TRBD2. V dropped 7 bases and J dropped 2; count of bases not matched to a gene: 8. The CDR3 sequence is 16 residues long. CDR1 MNHNY and CDR2 SVGAGI come from the germline V gene (reference sequence). The CDR3 is CASIGLAGQNQETQYF. The CDR3 DNA is TGTGCCAGCATCGGACTAGCGGGACAAAATCAAGAGACCCAGTACTTC.

This clonotype was recorded many times. The V and J genes are TRBV5-5 and TRBJ1-6; tentative D call: TRBD1 (5 bases). V was shortened by 2 bases and J by 5 bases, with 8 bases between the two germline ends. This CDR3 contains 14 residues. CDR1 SGHKS and CDR2 YYEKEE come from the germline V gene (reference sequence). The CDR3 loop reads CASSLAGNNSPLHF. In DNA form, the CDR3 reads TGTGCCAGCAGCTTAGCAGGGAATAATTCACCCCTCCACTTT.

This clonotype has at least ten counts. V and J are TRBV12-3 or TRBV12-4 and TRBJ1-1; D possibly corresponds to TRBD1 (5 bases). The CDR3 is made up of 13 amino acids. V shed 5 bases and J shed 6 bases, with 13 bases lying between them. CDR3 nucleotides: TGTGCCAGCAGTCCCCAGGGAATCTCTGAAGCTTTCTTT. It encodes CASSPQGISEAFF.

The chain has TRBV13 and TRBJ2-7, with 8 bases identical to TRBD2. CDR1 PRHDT and CDR2 FYEKMQ come from the germline V gene (reference sequence). The CDR3 loop spans 12 amino acids. Unmatched junction bases numbered 4, after V lost 11 bases and J lost 1 base. The CDR3 protein is CASSGSSYEQYF. CDR3 DNA sequence: TGTGCCTCCAGCGGGAGTTCCTACGAGCAGTACTTC.

This clonotype was picked up many times. As DNA, the CDR3 is TGTGCCAGCAGAACTAGCGGGAACTCCTACAATGAGCAGTTCTTC. This sequence encodes CASRTSGNSYNEQFF. V usage is TRBV12-3 or TRBV12-4 and J usage is TRBJ2-1, with 10 bases identical to TRBD2. V was pared by 6 bases and J by 0 bases, with 2 bases of the junction left unmatched. The CDR3 contains 15 residues.

This clonotype was recorded at least ten times. J is TRBJ2-3 and V is TRBV2, with 7 bases that match TRBD2. The V gene's germline CDR1 is SNHLY and CDR2 FYNNEI. This CDR3 has 16 residues. V lost 3 bases, J lost 5 bases, and 11 bases stayed unmatched. CDR3 DNA: TGTGCCAGCAGTGAGCGGGGGTCCCGGGTCGGAGATACGCAGTATTTT. This sequence encodes CASSERGSRVGDTQYF.

This clonotype was seen a handful of times. V is TRBV12-3 or TRBV12-4 and J is TRBJ2-1; the D gene is possibly TRBD2 (6 bases). This CDR3 is 14 amino acids long. V lost 6 bases to trimming and J lost 6 bases, with 15 bases between them. The CDR3 spells CASRPEGPRNEQFF. The CDR3 nucleotides are TGTGCCAGCAGGCCGGAGGGACCTCGCAATGAGCAGTTCTTC.

This clonotype was recorded at least ten times. V gene TRBV6-5 combines with J gene TRBJ2-1; maybe TRBD1 (5 bases). The CDR3 is made up of 12 amino acids. Trimming cost V 1 base and J 8 bases, with 6 bases left between them. CDR1 and CDR2 from the germline V gene are MNHEY and SVGAGI. The CDR3 region is CASSYLGHEQFF. In nucleotides, the CDR3 is TGTGCCAGCAGTTACTTGGGGCATGAGCAGTTCTTC.

The CDR3 sequence is CASTLGQPHPVTF. The CDR3 nucleotides read TGTGCCAGCACCTTGGGACAGCCTCACCCCGTCACCTTC. The chain joins TRBV12-3 or TRBV12-4 to TRBJ1-2; TRBD1 aligns across 7 bases. This CDR3 contains 13 residues. V was pared by 7 bases and J by 13 bases, with 15 bases of the junction left unmatched.

The gene calls are TRBV9 and TRBJ2-1, with D uncertain. The germline CDR1 and CDR2 sequences are SGDLS and YYNGEE. V was trimmed by 3 bases and J by 7 bases, leaving 8 bases between them. The CDR3 sequence is 12 residues long. The CDR3 DNA follows: TGTGCCAGCAGCGCAAGCCAGAATGAGCAGTTCTTC. It specifies CASSASQNEQFF.

This clonotype was detected ten times or more. The chain joins TRBV7-2 to TRBJ2-1, with D hard to call. Between the trimmed V and J ends, which lost 4 bases and 0 bases, there was a span of 7 bases. Per the germline V gene, CDR1 is SGHTA and CDR2 is FQGNSA. CDR3 length equals 14 residues. The CDR3 loop is CASSSVSSYNEQFF. The CDR3 nucleotides read TGTGCCAGCAGCTCGGTTAGCTCCTACAATGAGCAGTTCTTC.

As concerns this clonotype: A much larger clone differs from this one at a single base, so this may be a read error. V is TRBV7-9 and J is TRBJ1-1; TRBD1 matches at 7 bases. CDR1 is SEHNR, CDR2 FQNEAQ, per germline (reference sequence). CDR3 length: 14 amino acids. The ends lost 5 bases at V and 0 bases at J; junction bases unmatched: 3. CDR3 bases: TGTGCCAGCAGCCGACAGGGAATGAACACTGAAGCTTTCTTT. Residues: CASSRQGMNTEAFF.

This clonotype has a count of ten or more. The V gene is TRBV6-5, the J gene TRBJ1-4; no definite D call. The CDR3 loop spans 18 amino acids. Trimming took off 6 bases at V and 0 bases at J, with 20 bases between the two ends. Germline V gives CDR1 MNHEY, CDR2 SVGAGI. The CDR3 nucleotides read TGTGCCAGCAGCCGTAGGCCCTTGAACCCCCCAACTAATGAAAAACTGTTTTTT. This encodes CASSRRPLNPPTNEKLFF.

As for this clonotype: This sequence may be a read error, since a much larger clone differs from it by one base. The gene calls are TRBV2 and TRBJ2-7; the match to TRBD2 covers 9 bases. The CDR3 consists of 16 residues. Looked up from germline, CDR1 is SNHLY and CDR2 is FYNNEI. CDR3 protein: CAGSEPLAGDVHEQYF. As DNA, the CDR3 is TGTGCCGGCAGTGAACCCTTAGCGGGAGACGTCCACGAGCAGTACTTC.

This clonotype was detected only a few times. The chain is built from TRBV6-5 and TRBJ2-1; D remains unclear. Germline loops: CDR1 MNHEY, CDR2 SVGAGI. Trimming removed 4 bases from V and 4 bases from J, with 8 bases in between. This CDR3 comprises 13 residues. As DNA, the CDR3 is TGTGCCAGCAGTTCCCAACCGTACAATGAGCAGTTCTTC. Translation gives CASSSQPYNEQFF.

Ten or more counts support this clonotype. The chain is built from TRBV7-9 and TRBJ1-5, with unresolved D. The length of the CDR3 is 14 residues. V lost 5 bases to trimming and J lost 3 bases, with 11 bases between them. Germline CDR1 SEHNR, CDR2 FQNEAQ (reference sequence). For the CDR3, the DNA is TGTGCCAGCAGCCTGGACGGCGACAATCAGCCCCAGCATTTT. Its translation: CASSLDGDNQPQHF.

This clonotype was seen a few times. The chain links TRBV14 to TRBJ2-1; the D gene is possibly TRBD2 (6 bases). Germline assignment: CDR1 SGHDN and CDR2 FVKESK. Trimming cost V 2 bases and J 5 bases, with 13 bases left between them. The CDR3 is 15 residues long. CDR3 amino acids: CASSQLLAGNNEQFF. The CDR3, as DNA: TGTGCCAGCAGCCAACTGTTGGCGGGGAACAATGAGCAGTTCTTC.

Ten or more counts support this clonotype. The rearrangement uses TRBV7-3 and TRBJ2-3; perhaps D is TRBD1 or TRBD2 (5 bases each). Germline V gene sequence: CDR1 SGHTA, CDR2 FQGTGA. The CDR3 length is 15 residues. The V and J ends lost 2 bases and 0 bases respectively, with 9 bases between them. CDR3 protein: CASSLVGTSTDTQYF. The DNA for the CDR3 is TGTGCCAGCAGCTTAGTAGGGACCAGCACAGATACGCAGTATTTT.

This clonotype has just a few counts. The chain uses TRBV30 and TRBJ2-1; weak D call: TRBD2 (5 bases). The V end lost 2 bases, the J end lost 15 bases, and 14 bases lay between the germline ends. The germline gives CDR1 GTSNPN, CDR2 SVGIG (reference sequence). CDR3 length: 11 residues. The CDR3 nucleotides read TGTGCCTGGAGTCTAGAGGGCCCGGGGTTCTTC. This codes for CAWSLEGPGFF.

This clonotype is medium-sized by share. This chain connects TRBV5-6 to TRBJ2-1, with D maybe TRBD2 (5 bases). The CDR3 is 14 amino acids. CDR1 is SGHDT, CDR2 YYEEEE, per germline. The V and J ends lost 2 bases and 10 bases respectively, with 16 bases between them. CDR3 sequence: CASSLGLPGGEQFF. CDR3 nucleotides: TGTGCCAGCAGCTTAGGACTCCCGGGCGGAGAGCAGTTCTTC.

CDR3 sequence: CASSHRSNEKLFF. Here the CDR3 DNA reads TGTGCCAGCAGCCACAGGAGTAATGAAAAACTGTTTTTT. V and J are TRBV3-1 and TRBJ1-4; D ambiguous. The germline V and J ends were trimmed by 3 bases and 4 bases, with 6 bases remaining between them. From germline, CDR1 is LGHDT and CDR2 YNNKEL (reference sequence). The CDR3 runs 13 residues. The variable domain in full, with the rest retrieved from reference TRBV3-1 and TRBJ1-4, is DTAVSQTPKYLVTQMGNDKSIKCEQNLGHDTMYWYKQDSKKFLKIMFSYNNKELIINETVPNRFSPKSPDKAHLNLHINSLELGDSAVYFCASSHRSNEKLFFGSGTQLSVL.

This clonotype was observed many times. V and J are TRBV12-3 or TRBV12-4 and TRBJ2-3, with a weak D call TRBD1 (5 bases). V was trimmed by 5 bases and J by 2 bases, leaving 20 bases between them. CDR3 size: 17 residues. Here the CDR3 DNA reads TGTGCCAGCAGTCCTAACCCAGGTGCAGGGCCCACAGATACGCAGTATTTT. It yields the protein CASSPNPGAGPTDTQYF.

The sample holds many counts of this clonotype. The chain has TRBV7-9 and TRBJ2-1; D is perhaps TRBD1 (6 bases). CDR1 is SEHNR, CDR2 FQNEAQ, per germline (reference sequence). The length of the CDR3 is 17 residues. Trimming left V 7 bases short and J 2 bases short, with 21 bases between. CDR3 residues: CASNQPRSQGTYNEQFF. For the CDR3, the DNA is TGTGCCAGCAACCAGCCCCGGTCTCAGGGGACCTACAATGAGCAGTTCTTC.

In this sample, this clonotype turned up many times. The chain recombines TRBV24-1 with TRBJ2-3; the D gene is possibly TRBD2 (6 bases). The CDR3 consists of 16 residues. With 1 base removed from V and 1 base from J, the gap between germline ends came to 11 bases. Germline V gene sequence: CDR1 KGHDR, CDR2 SFDVKD. CDR3 bases: TGTGCCACCAGTGATTTTGGAGGGAGTGGCACAGATACGCAGTATTTT. It is translated as CATSDFGGSGTDTQYF.

The chain couples TRBV9 to TRBJ2-7; TRBD1 matches 9 bases. The germline V gene encodes CDR1 SGDLS and CDR2 YYNGEE. The CDR3 sequence is 14 residues long. Trimming removed 3 bases from V and 3 bases from J; junction bases left unmatched: 4. The CDR3 region has the DNA TGTGCCAGCAGCGCCGGGACAGGGCTCTACGAGCAGTACTTC. Encoded protein: CASSAGTGLYEQYF. Full variable domain (remainder filled in from reference TRBV9 and TRBJ2-7): DSGVTQTPKHLITATGQRVTLRCSPRSGDLSVYWYQQSLDQGLQFLIQYYNGEERAKGNILERFSAQQFPDLHSELNLSSLELGDSALYFCASSAGTGLYEQYFGPGTRLTVT.